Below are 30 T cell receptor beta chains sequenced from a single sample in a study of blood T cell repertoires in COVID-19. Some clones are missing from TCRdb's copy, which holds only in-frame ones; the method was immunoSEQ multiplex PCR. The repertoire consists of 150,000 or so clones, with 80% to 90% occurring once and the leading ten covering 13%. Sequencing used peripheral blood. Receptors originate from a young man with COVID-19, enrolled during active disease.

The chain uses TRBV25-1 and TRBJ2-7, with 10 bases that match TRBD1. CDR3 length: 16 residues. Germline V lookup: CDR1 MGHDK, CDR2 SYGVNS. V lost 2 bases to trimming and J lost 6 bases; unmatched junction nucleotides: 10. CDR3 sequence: CASSEPRRDRGGEQYF. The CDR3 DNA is TGTGCCAGCAGTGAACCCCGCCGGGACAGGGGTGGCGAGCAGTACTTC.

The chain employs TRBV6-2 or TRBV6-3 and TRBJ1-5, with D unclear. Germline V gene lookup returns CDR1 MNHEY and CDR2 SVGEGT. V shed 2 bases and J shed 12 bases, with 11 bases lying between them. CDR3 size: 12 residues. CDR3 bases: TGTGCCAGCAGTTACCGGGGTCCCAACCAGCATTTT. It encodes CASSYRGPNQHF.

The CDR3 sequence: CASSFSDTAYEQYF. The CDR3 nucleotides read TGTGCCAGCAGCTTCTCGGACACCGCCTACGAGCAGTACTTC. The rearrangement uses TRBV7-2 and TRBJ2-7; D is perhaps TRBD1 (5 bases). V lost 3 bases to trimming and J lost 2 bases, with 11 bases between them. The CDR3 consists of 14 residues. The V gene's germline CDR1 is SGHTA and CDR2 FQGNSA.

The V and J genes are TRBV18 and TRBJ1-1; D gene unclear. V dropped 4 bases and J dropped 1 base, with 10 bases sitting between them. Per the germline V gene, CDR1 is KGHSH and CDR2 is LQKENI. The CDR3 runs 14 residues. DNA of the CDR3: TGTGCCAGCTCACGGCCAGGAACGAACACTGAAGCTTTCTTT. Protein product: CASSRPGTNTEAFF. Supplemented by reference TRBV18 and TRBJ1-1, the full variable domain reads NAGVMQNPRHLVRRRGQEARLRCSPMKGHSHVYWYRQLPEEGLKFMVYLQKENIIDESGMPKERFSAEFPKEGPSILRIQQVVRGDSAAYFCASSRPGTNTEAFFGQGTRLTVV.

CDR3 protein: CASSYSPQGTDTQYF. CDR3 bases: TGTGCCAGCAGTTACAGCCCCCAGGGCACAGATACGCAGTATTTT. The chain joins TRBV6-5 to TRBJ2-3; D gene uncertain. The V and J ends lost 2 bases and 1 base respectively, with 10 bases between them. This CDR3 is built from 15 residues. The germline V gene encodes CDR1 MNHEY and CDR2 SVGAGI.

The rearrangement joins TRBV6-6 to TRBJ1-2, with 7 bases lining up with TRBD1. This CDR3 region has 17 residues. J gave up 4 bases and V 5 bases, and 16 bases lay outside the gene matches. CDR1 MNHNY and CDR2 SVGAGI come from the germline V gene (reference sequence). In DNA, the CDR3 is TGTGCCAGCAGTCGACAAGTTAGACAGGGAGATCCCTATGGCTACACCTTC. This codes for CASSRQVRQGDPYGYTF.

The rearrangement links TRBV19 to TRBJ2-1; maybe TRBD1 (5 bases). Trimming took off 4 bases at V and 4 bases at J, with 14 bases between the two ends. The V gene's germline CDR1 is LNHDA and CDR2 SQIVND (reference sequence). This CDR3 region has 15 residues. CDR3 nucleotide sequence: TGTGCCAGTAGTACTTGGGGCCGCTATTACAATGAGCAGTTCTTC. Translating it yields CASSTWGRYYNEQFF. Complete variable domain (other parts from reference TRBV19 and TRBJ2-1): DGGITQSPKYLFRKEGQNVTLSCEQNLNHDAMYWYRQDPGQGLRLIYYSQIVNDFQKGDIAEGYSVSREKKESFPLTVTSAQKNPTAFYLCASSTWGRYYNEQFFGPGTRLTVL.

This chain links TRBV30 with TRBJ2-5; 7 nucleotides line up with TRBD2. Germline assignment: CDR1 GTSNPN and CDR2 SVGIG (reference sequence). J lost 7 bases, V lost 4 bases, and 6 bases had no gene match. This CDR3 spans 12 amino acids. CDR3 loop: CAWKIGGGTQYF. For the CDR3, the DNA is TGTGCCTGGAAGATAGGCGGGGGGACCCAGTACTTC.

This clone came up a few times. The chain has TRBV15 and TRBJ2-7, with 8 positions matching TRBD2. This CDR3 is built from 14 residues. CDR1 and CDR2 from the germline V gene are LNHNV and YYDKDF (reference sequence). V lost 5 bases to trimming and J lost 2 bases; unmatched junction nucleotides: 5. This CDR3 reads CATSELAVPYEQYF. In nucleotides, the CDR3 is TGTGCCACCAGCGAACTAGCGGTACCCTACGAGCAGTACTTC.

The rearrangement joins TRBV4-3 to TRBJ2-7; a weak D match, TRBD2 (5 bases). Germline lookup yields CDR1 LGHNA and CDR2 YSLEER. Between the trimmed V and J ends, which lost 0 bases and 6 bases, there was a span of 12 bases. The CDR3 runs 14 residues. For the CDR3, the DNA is TGCGCCAGCAGCCAAGATCGGGGTTTAGGCGAGCAGTACTTC. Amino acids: CASSQDRGLGEQYF.

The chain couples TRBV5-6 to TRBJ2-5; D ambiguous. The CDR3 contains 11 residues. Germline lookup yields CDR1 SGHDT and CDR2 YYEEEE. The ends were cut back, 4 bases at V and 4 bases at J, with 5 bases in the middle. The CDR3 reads CASSNRETQYF. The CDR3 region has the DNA TGTGCCAGCAGCAACAGAGAGACCCAGTACTTC.

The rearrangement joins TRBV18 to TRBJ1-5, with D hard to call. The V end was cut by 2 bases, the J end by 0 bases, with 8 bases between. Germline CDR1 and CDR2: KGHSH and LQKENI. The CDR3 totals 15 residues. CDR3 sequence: CASSPNKNSNQPQHF. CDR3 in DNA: TGTGCCAGCTCACCAAATAAAAATAGCAATCAGCCCCAGCATTTT. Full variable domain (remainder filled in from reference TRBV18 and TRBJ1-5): NAGVMQNPRHLVRRRGQEARLRCSPMKGHSHVYWYRQLPEEGLKFMVYLQKENIIDESGMPKERFSAEFPKEGPSILRIQQVVRGDSAAYFCASSPNKNSNQPQHFGDGTRLSIL.

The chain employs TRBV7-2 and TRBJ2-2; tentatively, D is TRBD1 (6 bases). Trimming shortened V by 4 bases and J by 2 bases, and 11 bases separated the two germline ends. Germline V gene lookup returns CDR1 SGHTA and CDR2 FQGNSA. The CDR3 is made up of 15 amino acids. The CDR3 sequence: CASSSQQGNTGELFF. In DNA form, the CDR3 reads TGTGCCAGCAGCTCCCAACAGGGAAACACCGGGGAGCTGTTTTTT.

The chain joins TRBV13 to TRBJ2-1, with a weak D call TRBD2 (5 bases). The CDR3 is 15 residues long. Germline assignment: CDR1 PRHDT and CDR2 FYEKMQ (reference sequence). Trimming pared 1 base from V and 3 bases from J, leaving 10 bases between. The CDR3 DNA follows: TGTGCCAGCAGCTTAGTTAGCGAGGTCTACAATGAGCAGTTCTTC. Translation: CASSLVSEVYNEQFF.

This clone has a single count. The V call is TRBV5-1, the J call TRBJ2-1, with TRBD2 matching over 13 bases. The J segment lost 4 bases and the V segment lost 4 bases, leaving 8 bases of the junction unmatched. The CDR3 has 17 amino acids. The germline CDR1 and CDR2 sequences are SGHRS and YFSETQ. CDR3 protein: CASSPAGTSGIYNEQFF. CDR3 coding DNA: TGCGCCAGCAGCCCAGCCGGGACTAGCGGGATTTACAATGAGCAGTTCTTC. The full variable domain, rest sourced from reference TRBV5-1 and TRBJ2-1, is KAGVTQTPRYLIKTRGQQVTLSCSPISGHRSVSWYQQTPGQGLQFLFEYFSETQRNKGNFPGRFSGRQFSNSRSEMNVSTLELGDSALYLCASSPAGTSGIYNEQFFGPGTRLTVL.

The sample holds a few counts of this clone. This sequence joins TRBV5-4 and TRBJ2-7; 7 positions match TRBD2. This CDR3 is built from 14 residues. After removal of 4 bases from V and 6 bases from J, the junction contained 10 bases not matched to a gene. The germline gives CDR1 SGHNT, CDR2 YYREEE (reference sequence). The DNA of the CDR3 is TGTGCCAGCAGCCCCCTTGCGGGAGTAGGCGAGCAGTACTTC. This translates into CASSPLAGVGEQYF.

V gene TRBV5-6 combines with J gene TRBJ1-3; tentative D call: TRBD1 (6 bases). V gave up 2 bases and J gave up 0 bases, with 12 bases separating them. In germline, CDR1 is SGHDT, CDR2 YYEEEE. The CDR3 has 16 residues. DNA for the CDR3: TGTGCCAGCAGCTTTGGACAGCTTTACTCTGGAAACACCATATATTTT. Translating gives CASSFGQLYSGNTIYF.

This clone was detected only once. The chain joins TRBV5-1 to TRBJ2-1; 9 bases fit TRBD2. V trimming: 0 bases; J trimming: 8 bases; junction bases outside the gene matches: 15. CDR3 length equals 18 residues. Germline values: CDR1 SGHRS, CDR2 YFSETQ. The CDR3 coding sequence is TGCGCCAGCAGCTTGGTCTTCTCCTCTAGCGGGAAGGATGATGAGCAGTTCTTC. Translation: CASSLVFSSSGKDDEQFF.

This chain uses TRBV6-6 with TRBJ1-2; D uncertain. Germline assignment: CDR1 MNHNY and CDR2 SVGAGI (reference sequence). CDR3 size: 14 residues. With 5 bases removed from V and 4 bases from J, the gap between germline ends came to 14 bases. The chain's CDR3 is CASSLKTEPYGYTF. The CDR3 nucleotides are TGTGCCAGCAGTCTTAAGACGGAGCCCTATGGCTACACCTTC.

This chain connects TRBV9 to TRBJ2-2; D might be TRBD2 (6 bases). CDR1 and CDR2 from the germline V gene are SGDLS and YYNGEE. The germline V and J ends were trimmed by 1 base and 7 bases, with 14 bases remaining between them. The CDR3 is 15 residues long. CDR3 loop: CASSVYGRDHGELFF. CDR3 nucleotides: TGTGCCAGCAGCGTATACGGGCGGGACCACGGGGAGCTGTTTTTT.

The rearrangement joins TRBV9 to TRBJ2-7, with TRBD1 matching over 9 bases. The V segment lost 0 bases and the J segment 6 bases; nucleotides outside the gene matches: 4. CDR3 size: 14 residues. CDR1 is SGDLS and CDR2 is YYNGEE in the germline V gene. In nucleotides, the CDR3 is TGTGCCAGCAGCGTAGGGACAGGGGTTGGCGAGCAGTACTTC. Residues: CASSVGTGVGEQYF.

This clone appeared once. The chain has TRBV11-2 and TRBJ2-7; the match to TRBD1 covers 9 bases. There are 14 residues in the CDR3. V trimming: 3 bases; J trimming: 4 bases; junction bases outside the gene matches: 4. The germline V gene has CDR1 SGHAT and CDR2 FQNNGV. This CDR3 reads CASSFGQGTYEQYF. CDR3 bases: TGTGCCAGCAGCTTTGGACAGGGGACTTACGAGCAGTACTTC.

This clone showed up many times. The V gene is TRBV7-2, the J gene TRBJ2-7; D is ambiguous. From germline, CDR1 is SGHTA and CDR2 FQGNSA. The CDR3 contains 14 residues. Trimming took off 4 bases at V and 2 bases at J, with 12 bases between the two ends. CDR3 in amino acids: CASSYTRAAYEQYF. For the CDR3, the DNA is TGTGCCAGCAGCTATACCCGAGCCGCCTACGAGCAGTACTTC.

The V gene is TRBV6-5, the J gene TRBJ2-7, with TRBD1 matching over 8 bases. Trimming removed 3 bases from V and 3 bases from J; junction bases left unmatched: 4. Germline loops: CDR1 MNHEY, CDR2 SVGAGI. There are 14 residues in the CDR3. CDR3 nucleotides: TGTGCCAGCAGTTATGGGGACAGGATCTACGAGCAGTACTTC. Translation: CASSYGDRIYEQYF.

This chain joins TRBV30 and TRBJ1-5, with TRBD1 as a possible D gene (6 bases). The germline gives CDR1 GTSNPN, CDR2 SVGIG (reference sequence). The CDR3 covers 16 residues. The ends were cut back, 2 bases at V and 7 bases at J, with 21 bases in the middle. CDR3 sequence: CAWSPPGLGARQPQHF. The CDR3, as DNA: TGTGCCTGGAGTCCCCCGGGGTTGGGGGCAAGGCAGCCCCAGCATTTT.

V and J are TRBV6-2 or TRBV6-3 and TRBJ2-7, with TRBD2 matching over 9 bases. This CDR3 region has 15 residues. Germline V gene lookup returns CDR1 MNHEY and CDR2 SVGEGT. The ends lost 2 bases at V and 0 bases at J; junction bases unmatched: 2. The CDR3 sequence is CASSYAGGPSYEQYF. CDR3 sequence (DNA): TGTGCCAGCAGTTACGCGGGAGGGCCCTCCTACGAGCAGTACTTC.

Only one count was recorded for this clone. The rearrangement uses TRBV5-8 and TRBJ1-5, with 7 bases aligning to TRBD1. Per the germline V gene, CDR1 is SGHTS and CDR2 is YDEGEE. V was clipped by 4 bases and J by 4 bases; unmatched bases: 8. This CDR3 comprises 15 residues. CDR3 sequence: CASSPFYRGNQPQHF. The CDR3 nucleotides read TGTGCCAGCAGCCCCTTTTACAGGGGAAATCAGCCCCAGCATTTT.

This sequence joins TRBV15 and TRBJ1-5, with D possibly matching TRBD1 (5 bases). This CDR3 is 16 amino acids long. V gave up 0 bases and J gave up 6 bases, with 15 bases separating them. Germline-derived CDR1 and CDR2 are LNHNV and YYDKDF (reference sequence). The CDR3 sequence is CATSRDLGASGQPQHF. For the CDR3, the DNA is TGTGCCACCAGCAGAGATCTTGGGGCATCGGGTCAGCCCCAGCATTTT.

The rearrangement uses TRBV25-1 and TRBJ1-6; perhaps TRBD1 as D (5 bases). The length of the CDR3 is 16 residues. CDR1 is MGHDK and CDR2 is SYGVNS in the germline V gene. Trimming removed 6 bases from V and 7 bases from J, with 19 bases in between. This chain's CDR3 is CASSALQGVGNSPLHF. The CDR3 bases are TGTGCCAGCAGCGCCCTCCAAGGGGTCGGCAATTCACCCCTCCACTTT.

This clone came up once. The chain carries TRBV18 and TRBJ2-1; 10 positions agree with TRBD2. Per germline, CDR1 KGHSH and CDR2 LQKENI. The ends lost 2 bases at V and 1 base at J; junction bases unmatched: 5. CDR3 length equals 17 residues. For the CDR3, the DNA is TGTGCCAGCTCACCAGGGCTAGCGGGAGTATCCTACAATGAGCAGTTCTTC. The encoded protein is CASSPGLAGVSYNEQFF.